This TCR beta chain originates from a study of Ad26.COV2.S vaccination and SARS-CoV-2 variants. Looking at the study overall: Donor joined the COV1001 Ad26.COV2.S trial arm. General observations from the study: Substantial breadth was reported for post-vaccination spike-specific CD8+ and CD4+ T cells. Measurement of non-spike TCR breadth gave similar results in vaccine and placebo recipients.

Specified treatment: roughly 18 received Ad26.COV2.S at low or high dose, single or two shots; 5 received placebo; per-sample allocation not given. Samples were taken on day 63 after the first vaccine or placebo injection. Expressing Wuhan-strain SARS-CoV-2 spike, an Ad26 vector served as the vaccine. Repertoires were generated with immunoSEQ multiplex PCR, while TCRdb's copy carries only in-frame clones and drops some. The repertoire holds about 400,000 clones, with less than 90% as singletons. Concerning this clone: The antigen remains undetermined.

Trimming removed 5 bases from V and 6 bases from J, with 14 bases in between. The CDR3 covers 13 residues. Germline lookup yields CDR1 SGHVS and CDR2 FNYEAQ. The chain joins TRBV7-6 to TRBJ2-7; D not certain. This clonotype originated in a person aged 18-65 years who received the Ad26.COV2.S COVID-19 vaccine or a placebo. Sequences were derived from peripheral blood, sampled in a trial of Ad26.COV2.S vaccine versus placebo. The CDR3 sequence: CASSPDSDGEQYF. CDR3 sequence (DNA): TGTGCCAGCAGCCCAGACTCGGACGGCGAGCAGTACTTC.